This TCR beta chain was recorded in a study of cytomegalovirus exposure and HLA in healthy donors. Germline V CDR1 and CDR2: MNHNY, SVGAGI (reference sequence). The CDR3 sequence is 14 residues long. V lost 4 bases, J lost 5 bases, and 3 bases stayed unmatched. With 60 Vbeta and 13 Jbeta primers, the PCR was carried out. Profiled with immunoSEQ multiplex PCR; TCRdb holds only in-frame clones, not every one. The data show approximately 92,000 clones, and the top ten clones hold just under 3.5%. The chain links TRBV6-6 to TRBJ2-1; 9 bases fit TRBD2. This TCR derives from a woman in her thirties in good health and CMV-seronegative. Source material: PBMCs. The CDR3 DNA reads TGTGCCAGCAGTTTCCGACTAGCGGACAATGAGCAGTTCTTC. Its translation is CASSFRLADNEQFF.